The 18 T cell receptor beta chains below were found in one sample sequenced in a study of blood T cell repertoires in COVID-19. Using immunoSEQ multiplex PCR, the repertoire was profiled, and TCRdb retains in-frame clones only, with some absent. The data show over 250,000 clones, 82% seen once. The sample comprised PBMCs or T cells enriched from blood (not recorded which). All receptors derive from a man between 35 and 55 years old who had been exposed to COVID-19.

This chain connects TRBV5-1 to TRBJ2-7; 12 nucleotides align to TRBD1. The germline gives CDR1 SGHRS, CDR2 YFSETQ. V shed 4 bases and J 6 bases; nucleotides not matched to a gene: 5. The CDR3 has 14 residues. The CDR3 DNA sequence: TGCGCCAGCAGCCAAGGGACAGGGGGCGTCGAGCAGTACTTC. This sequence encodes CASSQGTGGVEQYF. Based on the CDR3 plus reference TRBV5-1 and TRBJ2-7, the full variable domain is KAGVTQTPRYLIKTRGQQVTLSCSPISGHRSVSWYQQTPGQGLQFLFEYFSETQRNKGNFPGRFSGRQFSNSRSEMNVSTLELGDSALYLCASSQGTGGVEQYFGPGTRLTVT.

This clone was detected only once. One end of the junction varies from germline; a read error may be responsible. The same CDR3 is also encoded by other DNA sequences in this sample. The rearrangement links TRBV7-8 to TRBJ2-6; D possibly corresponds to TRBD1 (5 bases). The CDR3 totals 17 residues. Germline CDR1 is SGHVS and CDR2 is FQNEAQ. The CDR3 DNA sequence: TGTGCCAGCAGCTCCCCCTTAGATAGAGCTGGGGCCAACGTCCTGACTTTT. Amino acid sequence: CASSSPLDRAGANVLTF.

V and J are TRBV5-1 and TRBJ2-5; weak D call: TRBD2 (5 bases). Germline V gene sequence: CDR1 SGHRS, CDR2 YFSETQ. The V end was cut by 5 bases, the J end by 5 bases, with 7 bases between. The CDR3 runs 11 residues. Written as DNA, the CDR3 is TGCGCCAGCAGAGGCGGGGAGACCCAGTACTTC. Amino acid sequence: CASRGGETQYF.

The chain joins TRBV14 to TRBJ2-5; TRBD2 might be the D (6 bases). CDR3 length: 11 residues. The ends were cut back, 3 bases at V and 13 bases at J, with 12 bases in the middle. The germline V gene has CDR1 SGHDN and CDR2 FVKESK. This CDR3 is CASSQGLGWYF. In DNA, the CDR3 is TGTGCCAGCAGCCAGGGACTGGGCTGGTACTTC.

The DNA of the CDR3 is TGTGCCACTACTAGCGGGTACACAGATACGCAGTATTTT. Translated, it gives CATTSGYTDTQYF. The chain uses TRBV6-5 and TRBJ2-3; TRBD2 aligns across 9 bases. Germline CDR1 and CDR2: MNHEY and SVGAGI. This CDR3 comprises 13 residues. V lost 10 bases, J lost 2 bases, and 4 bases stayed unmatched.

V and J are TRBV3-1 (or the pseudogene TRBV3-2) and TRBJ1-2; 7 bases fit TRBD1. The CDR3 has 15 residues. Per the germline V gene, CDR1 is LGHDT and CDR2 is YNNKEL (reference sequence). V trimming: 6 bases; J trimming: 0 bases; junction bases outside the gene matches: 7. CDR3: CASRVDGTANYGYTF. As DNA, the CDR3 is TGTGCCAGCAGGGTCGATGGGACAGCTAACTATGGCTACACCTTC.

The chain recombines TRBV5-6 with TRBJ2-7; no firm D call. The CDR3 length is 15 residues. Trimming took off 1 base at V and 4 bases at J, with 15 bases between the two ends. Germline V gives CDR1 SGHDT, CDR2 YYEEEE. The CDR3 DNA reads TGTGCCAGCAGCTTGCCTAACTGCTCTTTGTACGAGCAGTACTTC. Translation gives CASSLPNCSLYEQYF.

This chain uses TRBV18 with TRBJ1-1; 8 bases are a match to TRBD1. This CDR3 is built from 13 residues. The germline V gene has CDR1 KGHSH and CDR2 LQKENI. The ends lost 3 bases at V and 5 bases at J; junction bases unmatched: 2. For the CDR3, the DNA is TGTGCCAGCTCACCCCGGACAGGGACTGAAGCTTTCTTT. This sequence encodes CASSPRTGTEAFF. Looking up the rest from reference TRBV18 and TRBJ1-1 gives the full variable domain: NAGVMQNPRHLVRRRGQEARLRCSPMKGHSHVYWYRQLPEEGLKFMVYLQKENIIDESGMPKERFSAEFPKEGPSILRIQQVVRGDSAAYFCASSPRTGTEAFFGQGTRLTVV.

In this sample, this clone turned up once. This CDR3 is CASSRTSLNYNEQFF. CDR3 in DNA: TGCGCCAGCAGCCGGACTAGTCTAAACTACAATGAGCAGTTCTTC. V is TRBV5-1 and J is TRBJ2-1, with TRBD2 matching over 7 bases. With V trimmed by 4 bases and J by 3 bases, 7 bases remained unmatched. Germline V CDR1 and CDR2: SGHRS, YFSETQ. The CDR3 is 15 residues long.

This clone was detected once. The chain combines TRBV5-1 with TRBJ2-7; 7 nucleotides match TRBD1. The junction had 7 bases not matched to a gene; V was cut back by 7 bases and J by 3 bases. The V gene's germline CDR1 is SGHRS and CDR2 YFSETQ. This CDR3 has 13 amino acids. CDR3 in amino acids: CASSDRALYEQYF. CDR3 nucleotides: TGCGCCAGCTCCGACAGGGCACTCTACGAGCAGTACTTC.

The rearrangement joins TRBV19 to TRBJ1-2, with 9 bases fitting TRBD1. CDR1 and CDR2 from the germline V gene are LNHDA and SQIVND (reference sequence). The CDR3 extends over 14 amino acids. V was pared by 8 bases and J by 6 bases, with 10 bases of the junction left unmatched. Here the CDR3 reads CASGRDREANGYTF. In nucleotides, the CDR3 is TGTGCCAGTGGGAGGGACAGGGAAGCGAATGGCTACACCTTC.

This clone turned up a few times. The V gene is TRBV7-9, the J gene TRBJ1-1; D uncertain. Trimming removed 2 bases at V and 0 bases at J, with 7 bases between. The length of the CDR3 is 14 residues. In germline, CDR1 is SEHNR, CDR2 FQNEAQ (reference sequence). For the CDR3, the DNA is TGTGCCAGCAGCTTACTTAACATGAACACTGAAGCTTTCTTT. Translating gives CASSLLNMNTEAFF.

CDR3 sequence (DNA): TGTGCCAGAAGCCCCCCGCCGAGGCCAAGCCAAGAGACCCAGTACTTC. Protein: CARSPPPRPSQETQYF. This chain joins TRBV5-3 and TRBJ2-5; D uncertain. TRBV5-3 is treated as an ORF (open reading frame) with a function not yet certain. Trimming removed 4 bases at V and 1 base at J, with 17 bases between. The CDR3 loop spans 16 amino acids.

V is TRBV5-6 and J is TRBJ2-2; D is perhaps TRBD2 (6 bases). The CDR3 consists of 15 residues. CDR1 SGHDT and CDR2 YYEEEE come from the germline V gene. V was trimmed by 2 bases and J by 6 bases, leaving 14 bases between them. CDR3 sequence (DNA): TGTGCCAGCAGCTTTTTCGGGAGTGTCCCCGGGGAGCTGTTTTTT. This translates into CASSFFGSVPGELFF.

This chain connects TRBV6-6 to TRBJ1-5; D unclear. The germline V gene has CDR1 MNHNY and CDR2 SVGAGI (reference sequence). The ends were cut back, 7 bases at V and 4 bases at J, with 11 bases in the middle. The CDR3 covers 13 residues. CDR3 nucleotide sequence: TGTGCCAGCAATCTCAACGAGAATCAGCCCCAGCATTTT. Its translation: CASNLNENQPQHF.

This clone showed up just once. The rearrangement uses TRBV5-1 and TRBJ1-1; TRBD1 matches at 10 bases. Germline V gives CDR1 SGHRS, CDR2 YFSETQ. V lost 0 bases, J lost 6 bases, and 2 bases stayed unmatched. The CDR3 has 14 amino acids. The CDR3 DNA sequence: TGCGCCAGCAGCTTGGGACAGGGGGCTTCTGAAGCTTTCTTT. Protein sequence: CASSLGQGASEAFF.

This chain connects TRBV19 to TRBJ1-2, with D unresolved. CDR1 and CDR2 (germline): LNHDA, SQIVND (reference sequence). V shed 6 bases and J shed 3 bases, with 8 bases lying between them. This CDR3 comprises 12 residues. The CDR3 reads CASRTRDYGYTF. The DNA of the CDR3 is TGTGCCAGTAGAACTCGGGACTATGGCTACACCTTC. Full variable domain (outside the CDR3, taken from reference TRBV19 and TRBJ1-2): DGGITQSPKYLFRKEGQNVTLSCEQNLNHDAMYWYRQDPGQGLRLIYYSQIVNDFQKGDIAEGYSVSREKKESFPLTVTSAQKNPTAFYLCASRTRDYGYTFGSGTRLTVV.

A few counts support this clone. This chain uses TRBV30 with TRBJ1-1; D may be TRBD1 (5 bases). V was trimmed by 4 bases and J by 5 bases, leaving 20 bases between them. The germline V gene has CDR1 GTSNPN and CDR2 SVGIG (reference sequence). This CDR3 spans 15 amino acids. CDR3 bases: TGTGCCTGGAAGGCCTCCAGGGCGAGCCCTACTGAAGCTTTCTTT. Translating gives CAWKASRASPTEAFF.